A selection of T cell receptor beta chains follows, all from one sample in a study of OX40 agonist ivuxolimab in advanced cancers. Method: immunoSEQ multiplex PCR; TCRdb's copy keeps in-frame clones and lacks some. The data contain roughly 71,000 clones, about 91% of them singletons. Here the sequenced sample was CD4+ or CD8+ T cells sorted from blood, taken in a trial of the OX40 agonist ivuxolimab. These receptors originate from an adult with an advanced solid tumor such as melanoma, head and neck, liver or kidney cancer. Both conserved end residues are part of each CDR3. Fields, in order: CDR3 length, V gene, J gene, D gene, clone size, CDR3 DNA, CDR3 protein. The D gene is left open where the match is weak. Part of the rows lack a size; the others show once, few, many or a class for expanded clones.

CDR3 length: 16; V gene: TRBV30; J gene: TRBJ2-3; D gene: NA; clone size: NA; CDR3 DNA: TGTGCCTGTCAAACGAGCAGGAGAGGAAGGACAGATACGCAGTATTTT; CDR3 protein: CACQTSRRGRTDTQYF
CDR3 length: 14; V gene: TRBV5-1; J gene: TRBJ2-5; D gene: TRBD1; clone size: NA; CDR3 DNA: TGCGCCAGCAGCCCTGGGACAGGGCAAGAGACCCAGTACTTC; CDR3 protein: CASSPGTGQETQYF
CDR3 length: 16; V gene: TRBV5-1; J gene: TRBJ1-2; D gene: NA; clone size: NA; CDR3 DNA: TGCGCCAGCATCATACCTGGGAGGCAGGGATACTATGGCTACACCTTC; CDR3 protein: CASIIPGRQGYYGYTF
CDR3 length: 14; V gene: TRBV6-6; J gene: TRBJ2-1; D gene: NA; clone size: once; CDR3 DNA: TGTGCCAGCAGTACCCCTGGGGGAGGCAATGAGCAGTTCTTC; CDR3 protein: CASSTPGGGNEQFF
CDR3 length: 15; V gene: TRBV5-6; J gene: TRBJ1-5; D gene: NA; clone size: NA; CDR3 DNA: TGTGCCAGCAGCTTAAGCGGTTATAGCAATCAGCCCCAGCATTTT; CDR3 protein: CASSLSGYSNQPQHF
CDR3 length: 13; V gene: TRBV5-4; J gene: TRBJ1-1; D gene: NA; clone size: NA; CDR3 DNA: TGTGCCAGCAGCTTTGACAGGAACACTGAAGCTTTCTTT; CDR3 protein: CASSFDRNTEAFF
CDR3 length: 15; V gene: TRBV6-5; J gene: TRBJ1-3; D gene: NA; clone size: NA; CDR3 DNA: TGTGCCAGCAGTTACGACCGGTTCTCTGGAAACACCATATATTTT; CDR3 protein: CASSYDRFSGNTIYF
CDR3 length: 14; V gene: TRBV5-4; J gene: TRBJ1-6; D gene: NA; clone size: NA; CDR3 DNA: TGTGCCAGCAGCCTTATAAATGGAAATTCACCCCTCCACTTT; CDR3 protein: CASSLINGNSPLHF
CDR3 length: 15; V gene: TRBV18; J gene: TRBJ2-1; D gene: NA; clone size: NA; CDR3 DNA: TGTGCCAGCTCACCACCGAAACCTTTATACGATGAGCAGTTCTTC; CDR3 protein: CASSPPKPLYDEQFF
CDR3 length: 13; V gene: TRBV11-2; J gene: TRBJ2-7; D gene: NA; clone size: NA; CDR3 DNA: TGTGCCAGCAGCCCCGACGCCTACTACGAGCAGTACTTC; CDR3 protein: CASSPDAYYEQYF
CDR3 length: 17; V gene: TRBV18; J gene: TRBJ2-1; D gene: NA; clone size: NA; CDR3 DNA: TGTGCCAGCTCACCACCGGGATCGGCAGGCCGGATCAGTGAGCAGTTCTTC; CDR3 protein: CASSPPGSAGRISEQFF
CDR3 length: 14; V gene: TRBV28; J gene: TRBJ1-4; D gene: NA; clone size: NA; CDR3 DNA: TGTGCCAGCAGTAGCCCAGGAGGTAATGAAAAACTGTTTTTT; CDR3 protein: CASSSPGGNEKLFF
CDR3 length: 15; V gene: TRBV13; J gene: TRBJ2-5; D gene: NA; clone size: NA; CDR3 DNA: TGTGCCAGCAGCTTAGGCTTAGGCAGTCAAGAGACCCAGTACTTC; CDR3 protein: CASSLGLGSQETQYF
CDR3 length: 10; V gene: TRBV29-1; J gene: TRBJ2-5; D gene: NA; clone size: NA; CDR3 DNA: TGCAGCGTCGGGTTCGAGACCCAGTACTTC; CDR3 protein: CSVGFETQYF
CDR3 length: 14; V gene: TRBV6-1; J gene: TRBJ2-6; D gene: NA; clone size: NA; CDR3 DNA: TGTGCCAGCAGTGAGGTCTCTGGGGCCAACGTCCTGACTTTC; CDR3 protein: CASSEVSGANVLTF
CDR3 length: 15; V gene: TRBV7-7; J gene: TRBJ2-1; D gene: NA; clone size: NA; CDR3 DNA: TGTGCCAGCAGCTCCCAAGCAGGTATAGGGAATGAGCAGTTCTTC; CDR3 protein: CASSSQAGIGNEQFF
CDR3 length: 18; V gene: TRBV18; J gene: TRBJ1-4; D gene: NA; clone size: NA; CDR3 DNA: TGTGCCAGCTCACCACCGCAGGGATCTGTTACCAATAATGAAAAACTGTTTTTT; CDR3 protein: CASSPPQGSVTNNEKLFF
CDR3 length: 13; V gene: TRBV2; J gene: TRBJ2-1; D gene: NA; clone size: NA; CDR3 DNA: TGTGCCAGCAGGTCAGACACGGTCAATGAGCAGTTCTTC; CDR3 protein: CASRSDTVNEQFF
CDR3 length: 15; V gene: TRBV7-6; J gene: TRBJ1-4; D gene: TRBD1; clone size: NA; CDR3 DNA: TGTGCCAGCAGCCCAGGACAGGGTGGGGGTGAAAAACTGTTTTTT; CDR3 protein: CASSPGQGGGEKLFF
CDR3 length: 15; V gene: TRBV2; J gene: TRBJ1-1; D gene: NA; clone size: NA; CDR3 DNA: TGTGCCAGCAGTGGAGGTGGGGGCTGGGACACTGAAGCTTTCTTT; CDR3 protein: CASSGGGGWDTEAFF
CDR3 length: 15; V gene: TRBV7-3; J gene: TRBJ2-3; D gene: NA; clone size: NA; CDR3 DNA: TGTGCCAGCAGCTTAATCGGGGGTGGCACAGATACGCAGTATTTT; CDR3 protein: CASSLIGGGTDTQYF
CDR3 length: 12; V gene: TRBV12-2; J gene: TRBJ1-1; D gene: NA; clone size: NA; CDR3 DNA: TGTGCAAGTCGCCAAAACTACAGGGAAGCTTTCTTT; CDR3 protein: CASRQNYREAFF
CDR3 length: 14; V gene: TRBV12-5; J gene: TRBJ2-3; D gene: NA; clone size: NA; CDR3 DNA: TGTGCTAGTGGTTTGCCCCCGGCCTCAGATACGCAGTATTTT; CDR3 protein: CASGLPPASDTQYF
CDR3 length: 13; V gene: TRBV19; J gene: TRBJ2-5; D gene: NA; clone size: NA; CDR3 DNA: TGTGCCAGTAGTATGGCTAGCCAAGAGACCCAGTACTTC; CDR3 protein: CASSMASQETQYF
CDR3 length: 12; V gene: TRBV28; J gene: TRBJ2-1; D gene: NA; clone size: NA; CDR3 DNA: TGTGCCAGCAGTTGGGGCGTCTATGAGCAGTTCTTC; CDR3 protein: CASSWGVYEQFF
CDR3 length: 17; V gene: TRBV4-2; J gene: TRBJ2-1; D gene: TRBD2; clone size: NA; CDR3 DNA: TGTGCCAGCAGCCAAGATTTGGCTAGCGGGAGCTACAATGAGCAGTTCTTC; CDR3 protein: CASSQDLASGSYNEQFF
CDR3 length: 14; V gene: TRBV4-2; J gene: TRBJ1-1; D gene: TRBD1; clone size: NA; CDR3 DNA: TGTGCCAGCAGCCAACCCCAGGGGGGGAATGAAGCTTTCTTT; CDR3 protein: CASSQPQGGNEAFF
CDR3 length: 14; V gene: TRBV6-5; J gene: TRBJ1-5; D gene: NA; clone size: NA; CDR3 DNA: TGTGCCAGCAGAGAGACAGGAGGAAATCAGCCCCAGCATTTT; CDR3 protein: CASRETGGNQPQHF
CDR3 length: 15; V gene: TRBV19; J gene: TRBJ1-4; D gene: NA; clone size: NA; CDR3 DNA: TGTGCCAGTAGTGACCAGGGTCCAACTAATGAAAAACTGTTTTTT; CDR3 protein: CASSDQGPTNEKLFF
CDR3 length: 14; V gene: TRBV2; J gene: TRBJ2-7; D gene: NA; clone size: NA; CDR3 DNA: TGTGCCAGCAGTGAAGCTCAGCTCCCCTACGAGCAGTACTTC; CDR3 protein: CASSEAQLPYEQYF
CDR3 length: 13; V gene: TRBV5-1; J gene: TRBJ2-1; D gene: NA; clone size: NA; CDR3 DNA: TGCGCCAGCACCCCGGGGGTGGGCAATGAGCAGTTCTTC; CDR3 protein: CASTPGVGNEQFF
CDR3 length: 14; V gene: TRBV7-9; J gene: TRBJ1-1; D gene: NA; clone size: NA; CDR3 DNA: TGTGCCAGCAGCGAAACAGGGTGGGGGACTGAAGCTTTCTTT; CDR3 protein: CASSETGWGTEAFF
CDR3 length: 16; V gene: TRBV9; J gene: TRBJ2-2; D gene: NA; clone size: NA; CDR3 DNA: TGTGCCAGCAGCGAACGTAGCGGCGAAAGAACCGGGGAGCTGTTTTTT; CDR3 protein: CASSERSGERTGELFF
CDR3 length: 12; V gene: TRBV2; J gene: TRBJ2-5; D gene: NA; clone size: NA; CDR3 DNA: TGTGCCAGCCTAGGGCTCAGGGAGACCCAGTACTTC; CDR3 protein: CASLGLRETQYF
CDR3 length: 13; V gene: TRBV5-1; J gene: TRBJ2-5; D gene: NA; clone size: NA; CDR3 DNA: TGCGCCAGCAGCATGGACAGCCAAGAGACCCAGTACTTC; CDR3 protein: CASSMDSQETQYF
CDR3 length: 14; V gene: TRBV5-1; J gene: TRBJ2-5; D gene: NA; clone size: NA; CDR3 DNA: TGCGCCAGCAGCTTGCCCCACAACCAAGAGACCCAGTACTTC; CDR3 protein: CASSLPHNQETQYF
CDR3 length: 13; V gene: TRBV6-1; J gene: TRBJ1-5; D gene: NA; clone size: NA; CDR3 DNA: TGTGCCAGCAGGGGGCACGGCAATCAGCCCCAGCATTTT; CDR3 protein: CASRGHGNQPQHF
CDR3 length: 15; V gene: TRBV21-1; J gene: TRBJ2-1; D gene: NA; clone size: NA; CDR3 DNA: TGTGCCAGCAGCAAATTTCGGGGTACCTACAATGAGCAGTTCTTC; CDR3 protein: CASSKFRGTYNEQFF
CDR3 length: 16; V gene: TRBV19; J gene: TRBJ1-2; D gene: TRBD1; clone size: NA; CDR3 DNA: TGTGCCAGTAGCACCGGATACGGGACAGGGATCTATGGCTACACCTTC; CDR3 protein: CASSTGYGTGIYGYTF
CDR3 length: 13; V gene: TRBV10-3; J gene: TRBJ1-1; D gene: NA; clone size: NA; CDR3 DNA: TGTGCCATCAGTGAGTCGAAAGGTGGTGAAGCTTTCTTT; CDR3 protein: CAISESKGGEAFF
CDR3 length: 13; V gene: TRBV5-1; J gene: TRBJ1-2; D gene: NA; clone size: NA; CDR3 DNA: TGCGCCATTCGTAGGGACCAGAACTATGGCTACACCTTC; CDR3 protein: CAIRRDQNYGYTF
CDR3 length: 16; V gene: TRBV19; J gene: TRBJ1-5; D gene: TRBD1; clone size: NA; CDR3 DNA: TGTGCCAGTAGCCCGGCGCGGGACAGGGGGGATCAGCCCCAGCATTTT; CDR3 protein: CASSPARDRGDQPQHF
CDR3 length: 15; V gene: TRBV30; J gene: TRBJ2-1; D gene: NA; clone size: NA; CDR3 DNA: TGTGCCTGGAGTGTTGACCGGAGCTCCTACAATGAGCAGTTCTTC; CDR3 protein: CAWSVDRSSYNEQFF
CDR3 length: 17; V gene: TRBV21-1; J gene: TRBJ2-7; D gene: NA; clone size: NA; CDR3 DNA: TGTGCCAGCAGCAAGACCACCCGACTAGCGGATTTCTACGAGCAGTACTTC; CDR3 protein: CASSKTTRLADFYEQYF
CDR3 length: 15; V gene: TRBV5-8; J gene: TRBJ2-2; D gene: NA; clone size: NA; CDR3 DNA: TGTGCCAGCAGCCCCCTCAGGGGGGAGGCCGGGGAGCTGTTTTTT; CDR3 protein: CASSPLRGEAGELFF
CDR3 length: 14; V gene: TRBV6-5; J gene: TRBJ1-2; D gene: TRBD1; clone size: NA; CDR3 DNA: TGTGCCAGCAGTCGACAGGGGGGAGGATATGGCTACACCTTC; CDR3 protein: CASSRQGGGYGYTF
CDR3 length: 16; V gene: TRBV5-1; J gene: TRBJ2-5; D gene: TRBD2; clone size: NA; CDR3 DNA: TGCGCCAGCAGCTTAGGGCTAGCGGGGGCCCAAGAGACCCAGTACTTC; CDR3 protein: CASSLGLAGAQETQYF